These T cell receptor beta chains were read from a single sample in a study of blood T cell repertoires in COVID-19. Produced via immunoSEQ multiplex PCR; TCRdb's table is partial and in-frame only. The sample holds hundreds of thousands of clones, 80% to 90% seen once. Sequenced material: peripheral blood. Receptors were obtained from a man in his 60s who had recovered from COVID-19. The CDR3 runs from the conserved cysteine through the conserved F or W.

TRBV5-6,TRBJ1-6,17,CASSLAESRADNSPLHF
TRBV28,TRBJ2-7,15,CASSLSEAGTYEQYF
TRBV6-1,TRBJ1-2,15,CASSESPGQSYGYTF
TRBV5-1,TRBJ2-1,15,CASSPGASGYNEQFF
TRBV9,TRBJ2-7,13,CASSEQGELEQYF
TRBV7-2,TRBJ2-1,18,CASSLGSGGTSSYNEQFF
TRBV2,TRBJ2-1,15,CASSQLAGAYNEQFF
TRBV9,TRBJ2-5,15,CASSVRRGPGETQYF
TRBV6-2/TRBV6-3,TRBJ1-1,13,CASSYRTNTEAFF
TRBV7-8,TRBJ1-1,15,CASSLANRGKAEAFF
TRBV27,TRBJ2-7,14,CASSLQRGDYEQYF
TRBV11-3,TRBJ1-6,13,CASSSGGESPLHF
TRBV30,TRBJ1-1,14,CAWESGTVNTEAFF
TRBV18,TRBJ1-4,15,CASSPRADINEKLFF
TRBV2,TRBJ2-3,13,CASSESEAGTQYF
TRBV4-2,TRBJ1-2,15,CASSQVSAGAYGYTF
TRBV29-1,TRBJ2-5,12,CSVGGQQETQYF
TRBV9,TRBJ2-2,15,CASSVGAGDTGELFF
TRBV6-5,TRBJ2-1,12,CASSSWRGEQFF
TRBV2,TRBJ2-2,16,CASSERAGANTGELFF
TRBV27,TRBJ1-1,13,CASSSRDRVSAFF
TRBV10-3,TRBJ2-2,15,CAISGGDRGTGELFF
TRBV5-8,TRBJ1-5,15,CASSQGTGGNQPQHF
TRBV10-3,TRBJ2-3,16,CAIHARGGPRTDTQYF
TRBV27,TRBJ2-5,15,CASSVRRESEETQYF
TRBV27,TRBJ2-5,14,CASSFQGPQETQYF
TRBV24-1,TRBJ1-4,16,CATSDRTRTGNEKLFF
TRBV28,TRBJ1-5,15,CASSSPRGSNQPQHF